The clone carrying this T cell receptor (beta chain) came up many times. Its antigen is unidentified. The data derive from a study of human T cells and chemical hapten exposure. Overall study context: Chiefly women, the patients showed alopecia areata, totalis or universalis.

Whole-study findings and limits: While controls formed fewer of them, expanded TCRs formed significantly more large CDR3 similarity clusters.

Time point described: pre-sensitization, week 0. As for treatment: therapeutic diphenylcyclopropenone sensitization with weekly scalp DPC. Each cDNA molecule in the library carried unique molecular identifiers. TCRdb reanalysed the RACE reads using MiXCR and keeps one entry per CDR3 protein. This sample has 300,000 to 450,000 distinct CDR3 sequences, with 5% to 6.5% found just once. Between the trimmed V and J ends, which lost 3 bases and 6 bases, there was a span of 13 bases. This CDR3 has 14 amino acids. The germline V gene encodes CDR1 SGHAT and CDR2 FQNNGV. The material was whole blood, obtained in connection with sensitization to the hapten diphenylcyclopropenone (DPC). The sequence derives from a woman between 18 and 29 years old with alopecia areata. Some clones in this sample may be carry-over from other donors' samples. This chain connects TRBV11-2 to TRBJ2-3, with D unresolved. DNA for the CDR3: TGTGCCAGCAGCTTCACTAACTCCCCGGATACGCAGTATTTT. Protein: CASSFTNSPDTQYF. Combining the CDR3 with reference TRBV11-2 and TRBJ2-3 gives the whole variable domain EAGVAQSPRYKIIEKRQSVAFWCNPISGHATLYWYQQILGQGPKLLIQFQNNGVVDDSQLPKDRFSAERLKGVDSTLKIQPAKLEDSAVYLCASSFTNSPDTQYFGPGTRLTVL.